A selection of T cell receptor beta chains follows, all from one sample in a study of control samples from healthy donors and cancer patients. TCRdb keeps only in-frame clones here, not all; method: immunoSEQ multiplex PCR. The table shows about 12,000 clones, with approximately 93% occurring only once. The sample taken for sequencing was PBMCs. These receptors all come from an elderly man with lung cancer. The CDR3 runs from the conserved cysteine through the conserved F or W. Fields, in order: J gene, clone size, V gene, D gene, CDR3 protein, CDR3 DNA. The D gene is left open where the match is weak. Clone size is shown for a subset of rows, as once, few, many or a class of expanded clone.

TRBJ2-3,once,TRBV7-7,.,CASSPTRTLSTDTQYF,TGTGCCAGCAGCCCAACGAGGACGCTAAGCACAGATACGCAGTATTTT
TRBJ1-5,.,TRBV25-1,.,CASSDLDRPQPQHF,TGTGCCAGCAGTGACCTCGACAGGCCTCAGCCCCAGCATTTT
TRBJ2-2,.,TRBV5-8,.,CASSLRPDTGELFF,TGTGCCAGCAGCTTGCGGCCCGACACCGGGGAGCTGTTTTTT
TRBJ1-1,.,TRBV6-5,.,CASSYGRNAFF,TGTGCCAGCAGTTACGGGCGGAACGCTTTCTTT
TRBJ1-1,.,TRBV19,.,CASWGKTEAFF,TGTGCCAGCTGGGGGAAGACTGAAGCTTTCTTT
TRBJ1-6,.,TRBV7-8,.,CASSQTPNGEGMIGNSPLHF,TGTGCCAGCAGCCAAACCCCTAACGGAGAGGGGATGATCGGTAATTCACCCCTCCACTTT
TRBJ1-1,.,TRBV14,.,CASSQGGRPEAFF,TGTGCCAGCAGCCAAGGAGGGAGGCCTGAAGCTTTCTTT
TRBJ1-1,.,TRBV5-6,.,CASRYSQRGLNTEAFF,TGTGCCAGCAGATATTCCCAGAGGGGGTTGAACACTGAAGCTTTCTTT
TRBJ1-5,.,TRBV5-1,.,CASSLVPGGQNQPQHF,TGCGCCAGCAGCTTGGTACCGGGGGGCCAAAATCAGCCCCAGCATTTT
TRBJ1-5,.,TRBV18,TRBD1,CASSPAGDSGYSNQPQHF,TGTGCCAGCTCCCCCGCCGGGGACAGCGGATATAGCAATCAGCCCCAGCATTTT
TRBJ1-2,.,TRBV4-1,.,CASSPQGRGDYGYTF,TGCGCCAGCAGCCCACAGGGCAGGGGCGATTATGGCTACACCTTC
TRBJ2-3,.,TRBV11-3,TRBD2,CASSALWRGEAPLRGDTQYF,TGTGCCAGCAGCGCCTTATGGCGGGGGGAGGCCCCCTTGAGAGGAGATACGCAGTATTTT
TRBJ2-5,.,TRBV6-1,.,CASSEIGSGQETQYF,TGTGCCAGCAGTGAGATCGGCAGTGGCCAAGAGACCCAGTACTTC
TRBJ2-1,once,TRBV6-5,.,CASSSRQASYNEQFF,TGTGCCAGCAGTTCAAGACAGGCCTCCTACAATGAGCAGTTCTTC
TRBJ1-5,once,TRBV19,.,CASRGTRNQPQHF,TGTGCCAGTAGGGGGACACGAAATCAGCCCCAGCATTTT
TRBJ2-7,.,TRBV5-6,TRBD1,CASSLGQGADEQYF,TGTGCCAGCAGCTTAGGACAGGGGGCGGACGAGCAGTACTTC
TRBJ1-1,.,TRBV7-3,.,CASSLTLINTEAFF,TGTGCCAGCAGCTTAACGCTTATTAACACTGAAGCTTTCTTT
TRBJ1-6,few,TRBV6-5,.,CASMANSPLHF,TGTGCCAGCATGGCGAATTCACCCCTCCACTTT
TRBJ1-2,once,TRBV28,.,CASSLIIGGYGYTF,TGTGCCAGCAGTTTAATTATAGGGGGGTATGGCTACACCTTC
TRBJ2-5,.,TRBV7-3,TRBD2,CASSPQASGGAETQYF,TGTGCCAGCAGCCCCCAAGCTAGCGGGGGGGCGGAGACCCAGTACTTC
TRBJ1-1,.,TRBV27,TRBD1,CASTRDRENTEAFF,TGTGCCAGCACCCGGGACAGGGAGAACACTGAAGCTTTCTTT
TRBJ1-1,.,TRBV18,.,CASSSWAQNTEAFF,TGTGCCAGCTCATCCTGGGCCCAGAACACTGAAGCTTTCTTT
TRBJ1-5,once,TRBV19,TRBD1,CASSYPLTGAGNQPQHF,TGTGCCAGTAGTTACCCCTTGACAGGGGCTGGCAATCAGCCCCAGCATTTT
TRBJ1-1,.,TRBV19,.,CASSFTENTEAFF,TGTGCCAGTAGTTTCACAGAAAACACTGAAGCTTTCTTT
TRBJ2-5,.,TRBV5-1,.,CASSLVLGETQYF,TGCGCCAGCAGCTTGGTGCTAGGTGAGACCCAGTACTTC
TRBJ1-1,.,TRBV7-6,.,CASRSREDMNTEAFF,TGTGCCAGCAGATCAAGGGAGGATATGAACACTGAAGCTTTCTTT
TRBJ1-1,medium-sized,TRBV2,.,CASSEALNQNTEAFF,TGTGCCAGCAGTGAAGCGCTTAACCAGAACACTGAAGCTTTCTTT
TRBJ2-3,.,TRBV7-3,TRBD2,CASSLTSGGAGTQYF,TGTGCCAGCAGCTTAACTAGCGGGGGAGCAGGTACGCAGTATTTT
TRBJ1-4,.,TRBV4-2,.,CASSDRAATNEKLFF,TGTGCCAGCAGCGATAGGGCCGCAACTAATGAAAAACTGTTTTTT
TRBJ2-3,once,TRBV6-1,TRBD1,CASSEGQGSDTQYF,TGTGCCAGCAGTGAGGGACAGGGTAGCGATACGCAGTATTTT
TRBJ2-3,once,TRBV7-8,TRBD2,CASSPYGGGDTQYF,TGTGCCAGCAGCCCTTACGGGGGGGGTGATACGCAGTATTTT
TRBJ2-7,few,TRBV19,TRBD1,CASSPTGGYEQYF,TGTGCCAGTAGTCCCACAGGGGGCTACGAGCAGTACTTC
TRBJ1-4,.,TRBV24-1,.,CATSDSHREGNEKLFF,TGTGCCACCAGTGATTCCCACAGGGAAGGTAATGAAAAACTGTTTTTT
TRBJ1-5,once,TRBV6-1,.,CASSYFLSNQPQHF,TGTGCCAGCAGTTATTTTCTAAGCAATCAGCCCCAGCATTTT
TRBJ1-5,.,TRBV7-2,.,CASSLVGGVSNQPQHF,TGTGCCAGCAGCTTAGTGGGGGGTGTAAGCAATCAGCCCCAGCATTTT
TRBJ1-6,.,TRBV7-9,.,CASSPGVGNSPLHF,TGTGCCAGCAGCCCAGGGGTCGGTAATTCACCCCTCCACTTT
TRBJ2-3,.,TRBV5-5,TRBD1,CASSPGQGAIDTQYF,TGTGCCAGCAGCCCCGGACAGGGGGCGATAGATACGCAGTATTTT
TRBJ2-3,.,TRBV4-3,TRBD2,CASSQPPLAGTTDTQYF,TGCGCCAGCAGCCAACCCCCCTTAGCGGGGACCACAGATACGCAGTATTTT
TRBJ1-3,.,TRBV5-1,.,CASSLDTVTYSGNTIYF,TGCGCCAGCAGCTTGGATACAGTGACTTACTCTGGAAACACCATATATTTT
TRBJ2-3,.,TRBV7-2,TRBD2,CASQTRRGGDTQYF,TGTGCCAGCCAAACCCGCCGGGGGGGAGATACGCAGTATTTT
TRBJ2-7,once,TRBV18,TRBD1,CASSPRAGTGEGEQYF,TGTGCCAGCTCACCAAGAGCCGGGACAGGGGAGGGAGAGCAGTACTTC
TRBJ2-1,.,TRBV4-3,.,CASSQKSGERYNEQFF,TGCGCCAGCAGCCAAAAGTCCGGGGAGAGGTACAATGAGCAGTTCTTC
TRBJ1-3,once,TRBV24-1,.,CATSDNRQNSGNTIYF,TGTGCCACCAGTGATAATCGACAGAACTCTGGAAACACCATATATTTT
TRBJ1-1,.,TRBV4-1,.,CASSPNAGGGLNTEAFF,TGCGCCAGCAGCCCCAACGCTGGGGGGGGTTTGAACACTGAAGCTTTCTTT
TRBJ1-2,.,TRBV7-9,.,CASSLGDIYGYTF,TGTGCCAGCAGCTTGGGGGATATCTATGGCTACACCTTC
TRBJ2-1,.,TRBV7-9,TRBD1,CASSRQGPNNEQFF,TGTGCCAGCAGCCGACAGGGCCCTAACAATGAGCAGTTCTTC
TRBJ1-1,.,TRBV6-5,.,CASRITLQGTEAFF,TGTGCCAGCAGGATCACCTTACAGGGAACTGAAGCTTTCTTT
TRBJ1-3,.,TRBV6-5,TRBD1,CASRDRGRTGNTIYF,TGTGCCAGCCGAGACAGGGGCCGGACTGGAAACACCATATATTTT
TRBJ1-2,.,TRBV5-1,TRBD1,CASSLPKGARVFEVGYTF,TGCGCCAGCAGCTTGCCAAAGGGGGCGCGAGTATTTGAGGTTGGCTACACCTTC
TRBJ1-1,.,TRBV5-1,TRBD1,CASSTGQGVTEAFF,TGCGCCAGCAGCACTGGACAGGGAGTGACTGAAGCTTTCTTT
TRBJ2-1,.,TRBV6-4,TRBD2,CASSDRISGGEQFF,TGTGCCAGCAGTGACCGGATTAGCGGGGGTGAGCAGTTCTTC
TRBJ1-4,once,TRBV5-1,.,CASSLEGTGEKLFF,TGCGCCAGCAGCTTGGAGGGAACGGGCGAAAAACTGTTTTTT
TRBJ2-6,.,TRBV18,.,CASSPLQGSGANVLTF,TGTGCCAGCTCACCCCTTCAGGGTTCTGGGGCCAACGTCCTGACTTTC
TRBJ1-1,.,TRBV3-1/TRBV3-2,TRBD1,CASSRLQGTEAFF,TGTGCCAGCAGCCGACTACAGGGGACTGAAGCTTTCTTT
TRBJ1-2,.,TRBV29-1,.,CSVDRTPGYGYTF,TGCAGCGTTGACAGGACCCCAGGCTATGGCTACACCTTC
TRBJ1-1,.,TRBV4-2,.,CASSRKGGNTEAFF,TGTGCCAGCAGCCGCAAGGGGGGGAACACTGAAGCTTTCTTT
TRBJ2-7,.,TRBV6-6,TRBD1,CASSSPGQGYEQYF,TGTGCCAGCAGTTCGCCGGGACAGGGATACGAGCAGTACTTC
TRBJ1-2,.,TRBV21-1,.,CASSNGTGANYGYTF,TGTGCCAGCAGCAATGGGACAGGGGCTAACTATGGCTACACCTTC
TRBJ1-3,.,TRBV11-2,.,CASSPRDGGTIYF,TGTGCCAGCAGCCCCCGCGACGGGGGGACCATATATTTT
TRBJ1-1,once,TRBV29-1,.,CSVVGVNTEAFF,TGCAGCGTCGTAGGGGTGAACACTGAAGCTTTCTTT